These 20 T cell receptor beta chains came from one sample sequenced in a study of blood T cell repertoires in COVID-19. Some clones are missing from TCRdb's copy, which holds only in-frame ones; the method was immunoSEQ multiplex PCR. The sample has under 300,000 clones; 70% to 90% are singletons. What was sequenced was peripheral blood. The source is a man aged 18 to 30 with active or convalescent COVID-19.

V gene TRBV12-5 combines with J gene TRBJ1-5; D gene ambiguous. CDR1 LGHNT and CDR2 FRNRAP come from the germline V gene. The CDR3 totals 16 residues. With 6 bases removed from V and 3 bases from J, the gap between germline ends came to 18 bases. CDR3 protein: CASGGDSAVYNQPQHF. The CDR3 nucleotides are TGTGCTAGTGGAGGTGATTCGGCGGTTTACAATCAGCCCCAGCATTTT.

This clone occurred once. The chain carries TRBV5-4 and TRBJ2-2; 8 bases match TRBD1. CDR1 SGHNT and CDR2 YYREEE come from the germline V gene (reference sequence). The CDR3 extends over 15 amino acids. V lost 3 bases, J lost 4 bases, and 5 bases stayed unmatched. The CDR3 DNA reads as TGTGCCAGCAGCTGGGACAGGCTAATCACCGGGGAGCTGTTTTTT. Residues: CASSWDRLITGELFF.

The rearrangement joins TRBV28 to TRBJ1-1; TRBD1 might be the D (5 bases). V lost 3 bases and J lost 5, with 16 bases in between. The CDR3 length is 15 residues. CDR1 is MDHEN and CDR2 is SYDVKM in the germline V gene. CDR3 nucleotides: TGTGCCAGCAGTTTGAAGTTCAGGGAGGGGACTGAAGCTTTCTTT. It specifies CASSLKFREGTEAFF.

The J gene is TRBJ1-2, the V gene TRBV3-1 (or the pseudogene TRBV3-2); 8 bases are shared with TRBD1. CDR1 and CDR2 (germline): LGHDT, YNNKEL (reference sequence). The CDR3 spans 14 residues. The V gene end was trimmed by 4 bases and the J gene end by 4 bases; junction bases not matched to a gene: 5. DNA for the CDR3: TGTGCCAGCAGCCCGACAGGGGAGGGCTATGGCTACACCTTC. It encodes CASSPTGEGYGYTF.

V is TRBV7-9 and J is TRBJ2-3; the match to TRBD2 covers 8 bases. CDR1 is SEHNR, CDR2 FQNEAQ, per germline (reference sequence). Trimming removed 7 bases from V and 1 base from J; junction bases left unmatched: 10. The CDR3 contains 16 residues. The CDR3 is CASTLGQAGGTDTQYF. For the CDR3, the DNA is TGTGCCAGCACCCTGGGTCAAGCGGGGGGCACAGATACGCAGTATTTT. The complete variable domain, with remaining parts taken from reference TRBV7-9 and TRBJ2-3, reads DTGVSQNPRHKITKRGQNVTFRCDPISEHNRLYWYRQTLGQGPEFLTYFQNEAQLEKSRLLSDRFSAERPKGSFSTLEIQRTEQGDSAMYLCASTLGQAGGTDTQYFGPGTRLTVL.

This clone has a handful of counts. The CDR3 protein is CASSPTRQFGEQYF. As DNA, the CDR3 is TGTGCCAGTAGTCCAACCCGACAGTTCGGCGAGCAGTACTTC. The chain joins TRBV19 to TRBJ2-7, with D possibly TRBD1 on 5 matching bases. CDR3 size: 14 residues. The germline CDR1 and CDR2 sequences are LNHDA and SQIVND (reference sequence). The germline V and J ends were trimmed by 5 bases and 6 bases, with 17 bases remaining between them.

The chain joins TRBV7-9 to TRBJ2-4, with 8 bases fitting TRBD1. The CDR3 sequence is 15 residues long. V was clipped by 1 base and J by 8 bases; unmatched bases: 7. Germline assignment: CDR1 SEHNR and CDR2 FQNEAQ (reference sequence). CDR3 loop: CASSLVETGEDIQYF. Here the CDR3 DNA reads TGTGCCAGCAGCTTAGTCGAGACAGGGGAGGACATTCAGTACTTC.

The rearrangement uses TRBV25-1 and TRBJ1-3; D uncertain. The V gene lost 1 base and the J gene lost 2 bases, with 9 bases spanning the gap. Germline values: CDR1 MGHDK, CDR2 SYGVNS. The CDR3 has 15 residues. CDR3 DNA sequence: TGTGCCAGCAGTGAATCCCACGGAGCTGGAAACACCATATATTTT. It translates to CASSESHGAGNTIYF.

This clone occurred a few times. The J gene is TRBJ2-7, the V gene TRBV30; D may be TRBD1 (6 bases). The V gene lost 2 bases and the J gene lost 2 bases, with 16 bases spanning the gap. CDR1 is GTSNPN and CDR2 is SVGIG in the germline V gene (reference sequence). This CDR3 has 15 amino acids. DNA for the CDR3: TGTGCCTGGAGTTCCCCAGGGGCCACCACCTACGAGCAGTACTTC. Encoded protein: CAWSSPGATTYEQYF.

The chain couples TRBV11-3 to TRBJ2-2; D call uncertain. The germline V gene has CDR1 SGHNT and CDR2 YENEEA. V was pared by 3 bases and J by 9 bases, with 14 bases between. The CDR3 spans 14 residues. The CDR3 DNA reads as TGTGCCAGCAGCTTCTCCGCGGTTCGGCGGGAGCTGTTTTTT. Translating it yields CASSFSAVRRELFF.

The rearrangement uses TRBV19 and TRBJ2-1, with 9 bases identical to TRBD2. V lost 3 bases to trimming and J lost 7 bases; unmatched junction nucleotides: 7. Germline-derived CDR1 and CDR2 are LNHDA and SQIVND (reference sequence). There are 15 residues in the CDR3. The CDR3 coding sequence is TGTGCCAGTAGTATGCAAGCGGGGGGTGAGAATGAGCAGTTCTTC. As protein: CASSMQAGGENEQFF.

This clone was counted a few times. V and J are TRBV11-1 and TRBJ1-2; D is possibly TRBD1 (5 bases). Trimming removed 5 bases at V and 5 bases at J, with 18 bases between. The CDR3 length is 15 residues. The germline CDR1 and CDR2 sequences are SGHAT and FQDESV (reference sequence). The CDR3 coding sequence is TGTGCCAGCAGCCCAACCCCCCAGGGAGGGTATGGCTACACCTTC. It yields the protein CASSPTPQGGYGYTF.

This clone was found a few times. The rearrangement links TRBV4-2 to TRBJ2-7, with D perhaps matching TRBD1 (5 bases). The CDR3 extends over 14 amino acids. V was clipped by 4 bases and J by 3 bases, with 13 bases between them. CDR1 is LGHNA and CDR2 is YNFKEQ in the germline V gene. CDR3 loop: CASSPLTESYEQYF. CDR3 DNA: TGTGCCAGCAGCCCATTGACAGAAAGCTACGAGCAGTACTTC.

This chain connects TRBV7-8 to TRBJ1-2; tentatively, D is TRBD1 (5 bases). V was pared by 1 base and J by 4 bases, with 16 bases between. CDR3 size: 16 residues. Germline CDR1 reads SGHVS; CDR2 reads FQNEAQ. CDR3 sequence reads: CASSLGDVGLGYGYTF. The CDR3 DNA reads TGTGCCAGCAGCTTAGGAGACGTGGGACTCGGCTATGGCTACACCTTC.

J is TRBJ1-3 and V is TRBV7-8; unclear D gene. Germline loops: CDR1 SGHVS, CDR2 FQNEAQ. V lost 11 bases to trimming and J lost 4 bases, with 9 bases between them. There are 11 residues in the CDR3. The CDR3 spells CAGRRGNTIYF. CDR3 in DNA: TGTGCCGGACGGAGGGGAAACACCATATATTTT.

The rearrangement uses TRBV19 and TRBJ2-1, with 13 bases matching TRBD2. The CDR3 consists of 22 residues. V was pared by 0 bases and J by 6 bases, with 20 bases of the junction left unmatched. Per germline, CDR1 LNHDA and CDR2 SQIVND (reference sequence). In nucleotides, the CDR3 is TGTGCCAGTAGTATAGATTATCTCAGACTAGCGGGAGGTACCGGAGTTCGCAATGAGCAGTTCTTC. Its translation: CASSIDYLRLAGGTGVRNEQFF.

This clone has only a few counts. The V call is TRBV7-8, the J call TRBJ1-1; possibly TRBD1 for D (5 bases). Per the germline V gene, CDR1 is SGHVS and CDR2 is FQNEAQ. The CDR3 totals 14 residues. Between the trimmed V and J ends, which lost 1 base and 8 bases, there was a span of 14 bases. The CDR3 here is CASSLERGVPEAFF. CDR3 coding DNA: TGTGCCAGCAGCTTAGAACGGGGGGTACCCGAAGCTTTCTTT.

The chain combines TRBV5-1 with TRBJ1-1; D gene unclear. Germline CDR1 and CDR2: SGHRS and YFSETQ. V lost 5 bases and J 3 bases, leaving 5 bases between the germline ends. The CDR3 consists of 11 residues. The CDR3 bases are TGCGCCAGCAGAACAGACACTGAAGCTTTCTTT. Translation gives CASRTDTEAFF.

CDR3 bases: TGTGCCAGCAGCTTAGAATCAGGGGCGGGAGCCTATGGCTACACCTTC. It specifies CASSLESGAGAYGYTF. The V and J genes are TRBV7-2 and TRBJ1-2; D possibly corresponds to TRBD1 (6 bases). The CDR3 sequence is 16 residues long. V lost 1 base and J 4 bases, leaving 16 bases between the germline ends. The germline gives CDR1 SGHTA, CDR2 FQGNSA.

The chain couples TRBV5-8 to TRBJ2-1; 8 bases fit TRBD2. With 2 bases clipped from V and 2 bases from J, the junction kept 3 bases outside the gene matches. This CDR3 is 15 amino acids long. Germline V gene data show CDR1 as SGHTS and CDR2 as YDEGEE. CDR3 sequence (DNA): TGTGCCAGCAGCTTAGCGGGAGACCCCTACAATGAGCAGTTCTTC. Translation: CASSLAGDPYNEQFF.